The rows below give T cell receptor beta chains drawn from one sample of a study of Tregs in tolerant kidney transplant recipients. Here immunoSEQ multiplex PCR was the method, and the copy in TCRdb shows in-frame clones only, minus some. Among 60,000 or so clones listed, approximately 83% were seen once. Specimen: Tregs from blood, collected before the transplant. The receptors originated from a human donor who received a combined kidney and bone marrow transplant. Both conserved end residues are part of each CDR3. The D gene is left open where the match is weak. Some rows have no size entry. The others give once, few or many, or a class for an expanded clone.

cdr3_aa: CATTRGTVNQPQHF
cdr3_nt: TGTGCCACCACCCGGGGGACAGTGAATCAGCCCCAGCATTTT
v_call: TRBV15
j_call: TRBJ1-5
clone_size: few
d_call: TRBD1

cdr3_aa: CSVDSSADTDTQYF
cdr3_nt: TGCAGCGTTGATTCCAGCGCCGACACAGATACGCAGTATTTT
v_call: TRBV29-1
j_call: TRBJ2-3
clone_size: .
d_call: .

cdr3_aa: CASSQDQGESYEQYF
cdr3_nt: TGTGCCAGCAGCCAAGATCAGGGGGAGTCCTACGAGCAGTACTTC
v_call: TRBV4-2
j_call: TRBJ2-7
clone_size: .
d_call: TRBD1

cdr3_aa: CASSEARRQRNTEAFF
cdr3_nt: TGTGCCAGCAGTGAAGCGAGGAGACAGAGGAACACTGAAGCTTTCTTT
v_call: TRBV2
j_call: TRBJ1-1
clone_size: once
d_call: .

cdr3_aa: CASSDRENTEAFF
cdr3_nt: TGTGCCAGCAGTGATAGGGAGAACACTGAAGCTTTCTTT
v_call: TRBV6-1
j_call: TRBJ1-1
clone_size: .
d_call: .

cdr3_aa: CASSYRAGGHSEQYF
cdr3_nt: TGTGCCAGCAGTTACAGAGCGGGAGGGCACAGCGAGCAGTACTTC
v_call: TRBV6-5
j_call: TRBJ2-7
clone_size: .
d_call: TRBD2

cdr3_aa: CASSPGGYNSPLHF
cdr3_nt: TGTGCCAGCAGCCCGGGAGGTTATAATTCACCCCTCCACTTT
v_call: TRBV7-2
j_call: TRBJ1-6
clone_size: .
d_call: .

cdr3_aa: CASSQGGTEAFF
cdr3_nt: TGTGCCAGCAGTCAAGGGGGCACTGAAGCTTTCTTT
v_call: TRBV28
j_call: TRBJ1-1
clone_size: .
d_call: .

cdr3_aa: CASKDRTANYGYTF
cdr3_nt: TGTGCCAGCAAAGACAGGACTGCTAACTATGGCTACACCTTC
v_call: TRBV27
j_call: TRBJ1-2
clone_size: .
d_call: .

cdr3_aa: CASSVDPLYGQFF
cdr3_nt: TGTGCCAGCAGTGTAGACCCCCTTTATGGGCAGTTCTTC
v_call: TRBV2
j_call: TRBJ2-1
clone_size: .
d_call: .

cdr3_aa: CASSLVRTGEGYTF
cdr3_nt: TGTGCCAGCAGCTTAGTCCGGACAGGGGAGGGCTACACCTTC
v_call: TRBV7-2
j_call: TRBJ1-2
clone_size: .
d_call: TRBD1

cdr3_aa: CASSRPVGQVWDTEAFF
cdr3_nt: TGTGCCAGCAGCAGACCCGTCGGCCAAGTCTGGGACACTGAAGCTTTCTTT
v_call: TRBV7-2
j_call: TRBJ1-1
clone_size: .
d_call: .

cdr3_aa: CASSLTGRDNYGYTF
cdr3_nt: TGTGCCAGCAGCTTAACGGGACGGGACAACTATGGCTACACCTTC
v_call: TRBV11-2
j_call: TRBJ1-2
clone_size: .
d_call: .

cdr3_aa: CASSLGRTLQETQYF
cdr3_nt: TGTGCCAGCAGCTTGGGGCGGACACTCCAAGAGACCCAGTACTTC
v_call: TRBV5-8
j_call: TRBJ2-5
clone_size: .
d_call: .

cdr3_aa: CASSYWDEQFF
cdr3_nt: TGTGCCAGCAGTTACTGGGATGAGCAGTTCTTC
v_call: TRBV6-6
j_call: TRBJ2-1
clone_size: .
d_call: .

cdr3_aa: CASSGQGAQTEAFF
cdr3_nt: TGTGCCAGCAGTGGTCAGGGGGCGCAGACTGAAGCTTTCTTT
v_call: TRBV6-1
j_call: TRBJ1-1
clone_size: .
d_call: TRBD1

cdr3_aa: CASGLLNGTGIIPTNEKLFF
cdr3_nt: TGTGCCAGCGGATTACTAAATGGGACAGGGATTATCCCAACTAATGAAAAACTGTTTTTT
v_call: TRBV2
j_call: TRBJ1-4
clone_size: .
d_call: TRBD1

cdr3_aa: CASSYGGTGELFF
cdr3_nt: TGTGCCAGCAGTTATGGGGGCACCGGGGAGCTGTTTTTT
v_call: TRBV6-5
j_call: TRBJ2-2
clone_size: .
d_call: .

cdr3_aa: CASSRSLGSGGYEQYF
cdr3_nt: TGCGCCAGCAGCCGGAGCCTGGGGAGCGGGGGCTACGAGCAGTACTTC
v_call: TRBV4-1
j_call: TRBJ2-7
clone_size: few
d_call: TRBD2

cdr3_aa: CASSVGQATEAFF
cdr3_nt: TGTGCCAGCAGTGTGGGACAGGCCACTGAAGCTTTCTTT
v_call: TRBV6-1
j_call: TRBJ1-1
clone_size: .
d_call: TRBD1

cdr3_aa: CASSSYDTNYGYTF
cdr3_nt: TGTGCCAGCAGCTCCTACGACACAAACTATGGCTACACCTTC
v_call: TRBV6-1
j_call: TRBJ1-2
clone_size: .
d_call: .

cdr3_aa: CASSLGLLSSYNEQFF
cdr3_nt: TGTGCCAGCAGCTTAGGACTCTTAAGCTCCTACAATGAGCAGTTCTTC
v_call: TRBV11-2
j_call: TRBJ2-1
clone_size: .
d_call: .